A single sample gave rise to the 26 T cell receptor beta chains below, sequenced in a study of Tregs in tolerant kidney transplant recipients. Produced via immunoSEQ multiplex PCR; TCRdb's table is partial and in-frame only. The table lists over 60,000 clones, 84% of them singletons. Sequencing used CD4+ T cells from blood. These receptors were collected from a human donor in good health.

CDR3 nucleotide sequence: TGCAGCGTGGCGACAGCTGAGGACACTGAAGCTTTCTTT. Its protein product is CSVATAEDTEAFF. The V call is TRBV29-1, the J call TRBJ1-1; the D gene is possibly TRBD1 (5 bases). The CDR3 consists of 13 residues. CDR1 is SQVTM, CDR2 ANQGSEA, per germline. Trimming removed 6 bases from V and 3 bases from J, with 14 bases in between.

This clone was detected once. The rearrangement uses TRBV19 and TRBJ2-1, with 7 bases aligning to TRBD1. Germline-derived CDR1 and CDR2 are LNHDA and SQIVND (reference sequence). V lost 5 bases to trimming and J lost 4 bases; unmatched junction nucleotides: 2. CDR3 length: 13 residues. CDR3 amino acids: CASSPGQYNEQFF. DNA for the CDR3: TGTGCCAGTAGTCCGGGACAGTACAATGAGCAGTTCTTC.

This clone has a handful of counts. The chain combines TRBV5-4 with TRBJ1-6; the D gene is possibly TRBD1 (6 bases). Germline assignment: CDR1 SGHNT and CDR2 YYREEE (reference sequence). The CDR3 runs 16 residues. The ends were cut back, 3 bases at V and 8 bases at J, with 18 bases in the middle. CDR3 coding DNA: TGTGCCAGCAGCTCAGGCGGGGGGCCTGGAGATTCACCCCTCCACTTT. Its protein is CASSSGGGPGDSPLHF.

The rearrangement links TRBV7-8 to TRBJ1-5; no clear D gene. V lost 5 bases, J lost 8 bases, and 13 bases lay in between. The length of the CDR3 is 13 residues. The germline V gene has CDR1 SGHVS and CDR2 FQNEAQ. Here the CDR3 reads CASSHGSWEPQHF. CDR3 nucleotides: TGTGCCAGCAGCCATGGGAGTTGGGAGCCCCAGCATTTT.

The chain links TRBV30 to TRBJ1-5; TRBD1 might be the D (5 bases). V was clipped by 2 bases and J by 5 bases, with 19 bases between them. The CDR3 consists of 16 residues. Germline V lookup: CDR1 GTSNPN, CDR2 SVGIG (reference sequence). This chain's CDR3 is CAWSWTGPAGYQPQHF. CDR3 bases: TGTGCCTGGAGTTGGACGGGGCCAGCAGGGTATCAGCCCCAGCATTTT. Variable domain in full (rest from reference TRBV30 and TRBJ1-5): SQTIHQWPATLVQPVGSPLSLECTVEGTSNPNLYWYRQAAGRGLQLLFYSVGIGQISSEVPQNLSASRPQDRQFILSSKKLLLSDSGFYLCAWSWTGPAGYQPQHFGDGTRLSIL.

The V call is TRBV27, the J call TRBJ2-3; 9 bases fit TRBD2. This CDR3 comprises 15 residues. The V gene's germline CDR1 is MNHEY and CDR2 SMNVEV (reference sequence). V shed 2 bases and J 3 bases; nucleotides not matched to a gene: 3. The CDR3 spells CASSLGGGETDTQYF. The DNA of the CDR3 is TGTGCCAGCAGTTTAGGCGGGGGGGAGACAGATACGCAGTATTTT.

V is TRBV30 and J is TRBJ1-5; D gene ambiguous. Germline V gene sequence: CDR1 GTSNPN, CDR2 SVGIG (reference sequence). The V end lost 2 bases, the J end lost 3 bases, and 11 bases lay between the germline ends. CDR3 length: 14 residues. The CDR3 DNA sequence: TGTGCCTGGAGTAACGGGCAGATCAATCAGCCCCAGCATTTT. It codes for CAWSNGQINQPQHF.

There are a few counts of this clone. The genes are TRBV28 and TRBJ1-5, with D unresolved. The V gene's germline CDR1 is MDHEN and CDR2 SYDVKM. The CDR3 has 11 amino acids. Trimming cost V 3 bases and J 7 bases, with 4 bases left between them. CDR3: CASSFRQPQHF. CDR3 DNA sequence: TGTGCCAGCAGTTTCCGGCAGCCCCAGCATTTT.

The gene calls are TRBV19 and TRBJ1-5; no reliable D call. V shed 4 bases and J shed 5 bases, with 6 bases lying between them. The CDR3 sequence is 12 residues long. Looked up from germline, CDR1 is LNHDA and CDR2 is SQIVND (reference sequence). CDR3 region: CASSKKDQPQHF. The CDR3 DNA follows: TGTGCCAGTAGTAAGAAAGATCAGCCCCAGCATTTT.

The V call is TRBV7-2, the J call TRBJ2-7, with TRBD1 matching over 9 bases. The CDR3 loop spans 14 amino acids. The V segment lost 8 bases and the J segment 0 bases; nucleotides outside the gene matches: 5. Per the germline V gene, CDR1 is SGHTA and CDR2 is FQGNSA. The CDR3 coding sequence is TGTGCCAGCTCAAACAGGGGGCTCTCCTACGAGCAGTACTTC. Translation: CASSNRGLSYEQYF.

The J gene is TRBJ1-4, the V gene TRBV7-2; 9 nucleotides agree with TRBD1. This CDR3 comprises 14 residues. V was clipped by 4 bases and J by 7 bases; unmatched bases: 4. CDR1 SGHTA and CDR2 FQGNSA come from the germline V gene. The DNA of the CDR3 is TGTGCCAGCAGCTCACAGGGGGCAGGTGAAAAACTGTTTTTT. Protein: CASSSQGAGEKLFF. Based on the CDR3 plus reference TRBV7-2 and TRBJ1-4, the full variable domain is GAGVSQSPSNKVTEKGKDVELRCDPISGHTALYWYRQSLGQGLEFLIYFQGNSAPDKSGLPSDRFSAERTGGSVSTLTIQRTQQEDSAVYLCASSSQGAGEKLFFGSGTQLSVL.

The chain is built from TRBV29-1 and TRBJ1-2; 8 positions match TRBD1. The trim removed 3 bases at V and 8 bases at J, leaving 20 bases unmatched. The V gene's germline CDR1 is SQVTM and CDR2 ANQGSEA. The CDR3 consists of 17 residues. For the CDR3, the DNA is TGCAGCGTTGATTTATTCGGGACAGGACGAGATAGGCGCGGCTACACCTTC. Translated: CSVDLFGTGRDRRGYTF. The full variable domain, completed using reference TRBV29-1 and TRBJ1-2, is SAVISQKPSRDICQRGTSLTIQCQVDSQVTMMFWYRQQPGQSLTLIATANQGSEATYESGFVIDKFPISRPNLTFSTLTVSNMSPEDSSIYLCSVDLFGTGRDRRGYTFGSGTRLTVV.

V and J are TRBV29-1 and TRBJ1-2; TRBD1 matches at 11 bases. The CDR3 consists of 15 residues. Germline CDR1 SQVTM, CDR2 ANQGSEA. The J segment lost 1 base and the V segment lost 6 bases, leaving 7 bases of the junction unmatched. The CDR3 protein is CSVGRGTGGNYGYTF. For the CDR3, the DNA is TGCAGCGTGGGTCGTGGGACAGGGGGTAACTATGGCTACACCTTC.

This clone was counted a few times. CDR3 bases: TGTGCCAGCAGCTTAGCCCAGTGGCACACTGAAGCTTTCTTT. The encoded protein is CASSLAQWHTEAFF. V is TRBV7-9 and J is TRBJ1-1; the D is unclear. Germline V gene lookup returns CDR1 SEHNR and CDR2 FQNEAQ (reference sequence). The CDR3 loop spans 14 amino acids. Deletions cut 0 bases from V and 3 bases from J, with 8 bases between.

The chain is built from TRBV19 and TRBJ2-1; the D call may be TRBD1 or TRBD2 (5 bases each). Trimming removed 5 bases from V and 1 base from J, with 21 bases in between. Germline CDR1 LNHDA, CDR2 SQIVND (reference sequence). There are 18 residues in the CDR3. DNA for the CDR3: TGTGCCAGTAGTTCCATCGGGGACCCCGCATTGTCCTACAATGAGCAGTTCTTC. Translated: CASSSIGDPALSYNEQFF. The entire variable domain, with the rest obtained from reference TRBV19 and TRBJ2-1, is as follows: DGGITQSPKYLFRKEGQNVTLSCEQNLNHDAMYWYRQDPGQGLRLIYYSQIVNDFQKGDIAEGYSVSREKKESFPLTVTSAQKNPTAFYLCASSSIGDPALSYNEQFFGPGTRLTVL.

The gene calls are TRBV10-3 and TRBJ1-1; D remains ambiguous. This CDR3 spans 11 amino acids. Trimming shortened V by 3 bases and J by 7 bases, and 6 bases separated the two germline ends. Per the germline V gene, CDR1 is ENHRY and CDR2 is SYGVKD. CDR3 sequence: CAISDVSEAFF. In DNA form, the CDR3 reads TGTGCCATCAGTGATGTGAGTGAAGCTTTCTTT.

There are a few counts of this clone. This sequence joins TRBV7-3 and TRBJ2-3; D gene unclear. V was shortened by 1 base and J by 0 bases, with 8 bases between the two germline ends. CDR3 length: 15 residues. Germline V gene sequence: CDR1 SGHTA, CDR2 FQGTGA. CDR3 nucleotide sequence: TGTGCCAGCAGCTTAAGCCTATCTAGCACAGATACGCAGTATTTT. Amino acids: CASSLSLSSTDTQYF.

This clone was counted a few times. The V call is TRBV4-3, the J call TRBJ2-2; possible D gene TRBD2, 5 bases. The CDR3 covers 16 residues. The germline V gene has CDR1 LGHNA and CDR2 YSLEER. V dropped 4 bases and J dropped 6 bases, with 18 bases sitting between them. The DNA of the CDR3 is TGCGCCAGCAGCCCTCGTGGGGAGTGGGTCTCCGGGGAGCTGTTTTTT. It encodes CASSPRGEWVSGELFF.

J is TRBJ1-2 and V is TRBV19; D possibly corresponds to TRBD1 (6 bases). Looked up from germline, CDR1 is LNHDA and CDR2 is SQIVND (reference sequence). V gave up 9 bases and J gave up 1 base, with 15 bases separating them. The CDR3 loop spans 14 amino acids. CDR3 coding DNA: TGTGCCAGCAAGGTCCGGGACATTAACTATGGCTACACCTTC. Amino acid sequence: CASKVRDINYGYTF.

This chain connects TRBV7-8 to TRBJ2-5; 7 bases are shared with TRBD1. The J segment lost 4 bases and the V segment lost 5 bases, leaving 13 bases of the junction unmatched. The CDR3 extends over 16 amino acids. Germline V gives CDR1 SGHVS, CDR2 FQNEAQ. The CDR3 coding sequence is TGTGCCAGCAGCGGCGAAAGGACAGGCGCTCCAGAGACCCAGTACTTC. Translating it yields CASSGERTGAPETQYF.

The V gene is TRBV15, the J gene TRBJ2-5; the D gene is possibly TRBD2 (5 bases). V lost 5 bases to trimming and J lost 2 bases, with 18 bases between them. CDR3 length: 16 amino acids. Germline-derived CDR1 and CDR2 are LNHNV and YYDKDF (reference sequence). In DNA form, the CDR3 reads TGTGCCACCAGCGCACGAGATGTAGCGTTGCAAGAGACCCAGTACTTC. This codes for CATSARDVALQETQYF.

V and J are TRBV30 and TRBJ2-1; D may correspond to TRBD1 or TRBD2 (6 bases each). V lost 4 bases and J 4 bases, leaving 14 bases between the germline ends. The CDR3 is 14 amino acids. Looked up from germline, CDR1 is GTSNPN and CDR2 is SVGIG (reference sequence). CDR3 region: CAWNPRGTYNEQFF. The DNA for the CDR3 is TGTGCCTGGAATCCCCGGGGGACATACAATGAGCAGTTCTTC.

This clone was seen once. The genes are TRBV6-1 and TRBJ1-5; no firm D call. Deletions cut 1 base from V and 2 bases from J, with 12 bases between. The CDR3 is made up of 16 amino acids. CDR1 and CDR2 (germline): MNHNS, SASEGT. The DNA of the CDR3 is TGTGCCAGCAGTGAAGGGGCAGGCCTGGGCAATCAGCCCCAGCATTTT. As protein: CASSEGAGLGNQPQHF.

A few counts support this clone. For the CDR3, the DNA is TGCGCCAGCAGCTCAAGAGCGGGGGGGACGTACAATGAGCAGTTCTTC. Its translation is CASSSRAGGTYNEQFF. The gene calls are TRBV5-1 and TRBJ2-1, with 10 bases lining up with TRBD2. V was pared by 3 bases and J by 4 bases, with 7 bases of the junction left unmatched. Germline V gene data show CDR1 as SGHRS and CDR2 as YFSETQ. CDR3 length: 16 amino acids.

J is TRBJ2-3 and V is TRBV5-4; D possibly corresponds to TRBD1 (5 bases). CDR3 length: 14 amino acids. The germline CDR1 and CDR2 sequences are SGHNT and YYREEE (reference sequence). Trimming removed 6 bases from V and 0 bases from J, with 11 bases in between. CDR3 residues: CASTDSTSTDTQYF. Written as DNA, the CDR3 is TGTGCCAGCACAGACAGTACTAGCACAGATACGCAGTATTTT.

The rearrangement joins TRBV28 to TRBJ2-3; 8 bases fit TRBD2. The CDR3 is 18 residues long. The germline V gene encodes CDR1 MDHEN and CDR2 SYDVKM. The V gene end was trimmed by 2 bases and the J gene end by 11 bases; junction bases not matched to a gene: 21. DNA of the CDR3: TGTGCCAGCAGTTTACCGAATTCCGGGACTAGGGGTCTTGGTGAGCAGTATTTT. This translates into CASSLPNSGTRGLGEQYF.